The source of this TCR beta chain is a study of cytomegalovirus exposure and HLA in healthy donors. Notes on the study in general: The study carried out a later analysis of TCR beta sequences. It associated some 15,000 of them with specific HLA alleles at a false discovery rate of 0.05.

The PCR was carried out with 60 Vbeta primers and 13 Jbeta primers. TCRdb's copy holds only in-frame clones and misses some; the assay was immunoSEQ multiplex PCR. The repertoire holds some 200,000 clones, roughly an eighth seen once, with 7.8% in the top ten. From germline, CDR1 is SGDLS and CDR2 YYNGEE. CDR3 length: 13 residues. Between the trimmed V and J ends, which lost 2 bases and 3 bases, there was a span of 8 bases. With regard to this clone: What it binds is not known.

The specimen was PBMCs. The clonotype was recovered from a man aged 50 to 60 in good health and CMV-seropositive. The chain has TRBV9 and TRBJ2-5; tentative D call: TRBD2 (6 bases). CDR3: CASSVTGEETQYF. In DNA, the CDR3 is TGTGCCAGCAGCGTTACGGGGGAAGAGACCCAGTACTTC.